A selection of T cell receptor beta chains follows, all from one sample in a study of neoadjuvant nivolumab and ipilimumab in lung cancer. The data were produced by immunoSEQ multiplex PCR, yet TCRdb's version contains in-frame clones alone and is incomplete. The table shows 2,000 to 2,500 clones, with roughly 82% occurring only once. Sequences were derived from adjacent normal lung tissue, sampled after neoadjuvant nivolumab, alone or with ipilimumab, at or shortly before surgery. All receptors come from an adult with non-small cell lung cancer. Both conserved end residues are part of each CDR3. Fields, in order: clone size, J gene, D gene, V gene, CDR3 DNA, CDR3 protein. The D gene is left open where the match is weak. Rows give clone size only sometimes, using once, few, many, or a class for an expanded clone.

clone size: few
J gene: TRBJ2-1
D gene: TRBD2
V gene: TRBV27
CDR3 DNA: TGTGCCAGCAGTTTCAGGATTGGGGAGGGGTACAATGAGCAGTTCTTC
CDR3 protein: CASSFRIGEGYNEQFF

clone size: -
J gene: TRBJ1-1
D gene: TRBD1
V gene: TRBV4-1
CDR3 DNA: TGCGCCAGCAGCCAAGGCGGACAGGGGGTGACTGAAGCTTTCTTT
CDR3 protein: CASSQGGQGVTEAFF

clone size: -
J gene: TRBJ1-2
D gene: -
V gene: TRBV29-1
CDR3 DNA: TGCAGCGTTGGTACAGGGAGGTATGGCTACACCTTC
CDR3 protein: CSVGTGRYGYTF

clone size: -
J gene: TRBJ1-4
D gene: TRBD1
V gene: TRBV19
CDR3 DNA: TGTGCCAGCGGGACAGGGTGGGAAAAACTGTTTTTT
CDR3 protein: CASGTGWEKLFF

clone size: once
J gene: TRBJ2-2
D gene: -
V gene: TRBV4-3
CDR3 DNA: TGCGCCAGCAGCCAAAGACCGGGACCATATACCGGGGAGCTGTTTTTT
CDR3 protein: CASSQRPGPYTGELFF

clone size: -
J gene: TRBJ1-2
D gene: -
V gene: TRBV5-1
CDR3 DNA: TGCGCCAGCAGCTTGGAGTCAGTGGGCGGCTACACCTTC
CDR3 protein: CASSLESVGGYTF

clone size: -
J gene: TRBJ2-2
D gene: TRBD2
V gene: TRBV5-1
CDR3 DNA: TGCGCCAGCCGGGGAGGGAGGGCCTCCGGGGAGCTGTTTTTT
CDR3 protein: CASRGGRASGELFF

clone size: -
J gene: TRBJ2-7
D gene: -
V gene: TRBV28
CDR3 DNA: TGTGCCAGCAGTCTATATAGGGCTTCGATGGAGCAGTACTTC
CDR3 protein: CASSLYRASMEQYF

clone size: few
J gene: TRBJ2-1
D gene: TRBD1
V gene: TRBV5-1
CDR3 DNA: TGCGCCAGCAGCGACCAGGGACAGGGGTCCTACAATGAGCAGTTCTTC
CDR3 protein: CASSDQGQGSYNEQFF

clone size: -
J gene: TRBJ1-2
D gene: -
V gene: TRBV5-8
CDR3 DNA: TGTGCCAGCAGCTTGTTAAATAACTATGGCTACACCTTC
CDR3 protein: CASSLLNNYGYTF

clone size: -
J gene: TRBJ2-7
D gene: -
V gene: TRBV6-5
CDR3 DNA: TGTGCCAGCAGGCCGGGGGACCCTACCTACGAGCAGTACTTC
CDR3 protein: CASRPGDPTYEQYF

clone size: once
J gene: TRBJ2-7
D gene: -
V gene: TRBV18
CDR3 DNA: TGTGCCAGCTCCGCCGAATTCCCCTACGAGCAGTACTTC
CDR3 protein: CASSAEFPYEQYF

clone size: -
J gene: TRBJ2-2
D gene: -
V gene: TRBV15
CDR3 DNA: TGTGCCACCAGCAGAGACAGGGGAATTAACGGGGAGCTGTTTTTT
CDR3 protein: CATSRDRGINGELFF

clone size: -
J gene: TRBJ1-2
D gene: -
V gene: TRBV4-1
CDR3 DNA: TGCGCCAGCAGCCCGTCACCGGCTAACTATGGCTACACCTTC
CDR3 protein: CASSPSPANYGYTF

clone size: -
J gene: TRBJ1-1
D gene: -
V gene: TRBV29-1
CDR3 DNA: TGCAGCGGCGACAGTGACACTGAAGCTTTCTTT
CDR3 protein: CSGDSDTEAFF

clone size: -
J gene: TRBJ2-1
D gene: -
V gene: TRBV19
CDR3 DNA: TGTGCCAGTAGTATAGAATTAGCACAGACCAATGAGCAGTTCTTC
CDR3 protein: CASSIELAQTNEQFF

clone size: -
J gene: TRBJ2-7
D gene: -
V gene: TRBV18
CDR3 DNA: TGTGCCAGCTCACCACTTTACTACCAGGCCCGGCGCGAGCAGTACTTC
CDR3 protein: CASSPLYYQARREQYF

clone size: -
J gene: TRBJ2-1
D gene: TRBD2
V gene: TRBV29-1
CDR3 DNA: TGCAGCGTCCGCGGGGGTAGCGGGAGTGGCCCCTACAATGAGCAGTTCTTC
CDR3 protein: CSVRGGSGSGPYNEQFF

clone size: -
J gene: TRBJ1-1
D gene: -
V gene: TRBV29-1
CDR3 DNA: TGCAGCGTAGTATACAGAGGAGTGAACACTGAAGCTTTCTTT
CDR3 protein: CSVVYRGVNTEAFF

clone size: -
J gene: TRBJ1-2
D gene: TRBD1
V gene: TRBV7-2
CDR3 DNA: TGTGCCAGCAGCTTACAGGGGGGAAGGGGTACTAACTATGGCTACACCTTC
CDR3 protein: CASSLQGGRGTNYGYTF

clone size: -
J gene: TRBJ1-1
D gene: -
V gene: TRBV23-1
CDR3 DNA: TGCGCCAGCAGTCAATCACCCCAGGGCCTTTTGAACACTGAAGCTTTCTTT
CDR3 protein: CASSQSPQGLLNTEAFF

clone size: once
J gene: TRBJ2-3
D gene: -
V gene: TRBV5-4
CDR3 DNA: TGTGCCAGCAGCTTCACAGGGCACGGCACAGATACGCAGTATTTT
CDR3 protein: CASSFTGHGTDTQYF

clone size: -
J gene: TRBJ2-6
D gene: -
V gene: TRBV9
CDR3 DNA: TGTGCCAGCAGCGACTTAGGGGCCTCCTACTCTGGGGCCAACGTCCTGACTTTC
CDR3 protein: CASSDLGASYSGANVLTF

clone size: -
J gene: TRBJ2-6
D gene: -
V gene: TRBV6-5
CDR3 DNA: TGTGCCAGCAGGAGGGGATCTGGGGCCAACGTCCTGACTTTC
CDR3 protein: CASRRGSGANVLTF

clone size: -
J gene: TRBJ2-7
D gene: -
V gene: TRBV4-3
CDR3 DNA: TGCGCCAGCAGCCAAGAGACAGCCTACGAGCAGTACTTC
CDR3 protein: CASSQETAYEQYF

clone size: -
J gene: TRBJ2-3
D gene: TRBD1
V gene: TRBV10-2
CDR3 DNA: TGCGCCAGCACGGAGGGACAGGGGGTTACAGATACGCAGTATTTT
CDR3 protein: CASTEGQGVTDTQYF

clone size: once
J gene: TRBJ2-3
D gene: -
V gene: TRBV28
CDR3 DNA: TGTGCCAGCAGTTTACCTCTGGGCGCAGATACGCAGTATTTT
CDR3 protein: CASSLPLGADTQYF

clone size: -
J gene: TRBJ2-5
D gene: -
V gene: TRBV14
CDR3 DNA: TGTGCCAGCAGCAAACTACCGTCGGGGGAGACCCAGTACTTC
CDR3 protein: CASSKLPSGETQYF

clone size: -
J gene: TRBJ2-1
D gene: TRBD2
V gene: TRBV5-1
CDR3 DNA: TGCGCCAGCAGCCTTACCAGCGGGAGGGGTTACAATGAGCAGTTCTTC
CDR3 protein: CASSLTSGRGYNEQFF

clone size: -
J gene: TRBJ2-2
D gene: TRBD2
V gene: TRBV10-1
CDR3 DNA: TGCGCCAGCAGTGAATTTCTAGCGGGAGGGACCGGGGAGCTGTTTTTT
CDR3 protein: CASSEFLAGGTGELFF

clone size: -
J gene: TRBJ2-2
D gene: TRBD2
V gene: TRBV5-1
CDR3 DNA: TGCGCCAGCAGCTTGGCGCTAGCGGGACCCGGGGAGCTGTTTTTT
CDR3 protein: CASSLALAGPGELFF

clone size: -
J gene: TRBJ2-3
D gene: TRBD2
V gene: TRBV5-1
CDR3 DNA: TGCGCCAGCGCACTAGCGGGAGGGATCACAGATACGCAGTATTTT
CDR3 protein: CASALAGGITDTQYF

clone size: -
J gene: TRBJ2-7
D gene: TRBD2
V gene: TRBV7-2
CDR3 DNA: TGTGCCAGCAGCCTATGGCTAGCGGGGGCCTACGAGCAGTACTTC
CDR3 protein: CASSLWLAGAYEQYF

clone size: -
J gene: TRBJ1-1
D gene: -
V gene: TRBV25-1
CDR3 DNA: TGTGCCAGCAGTTATGCCGGGCTTTCGGCCACTGAAGCTTTCTTT
CDR3 protein: CASSYAGLSATEAFF

clone size: -
J gene: TRBJ2-3
D gene: -
V gene: TRBV5-1
CDR3 DNA: TGCGCCAGCAGCTTGGAGGGGGATTTGAGAGATACGCAGTATTTT
CDR3 protein: CASSLEGDLRDTQYF

clone size: -
J gene: TRBJ2-1
D gene: TRBD2
V gene: TRBV6-4
CDR3 DNA: TGTGCCAGCAGTCCCTCGGGAGCGGGAGCGGGGGAGCAGTTCTTC
CDR3 protein: CASSPSGAGAGEQFF

clone size: once
J gene: TRBJ2-7
D gene: TRBD1
V gene: TRBV7-9
CDR3 DNA: TGTGCCAGCAGCTTCCGGTCACAGGGGCCAAGCGACGAGCAGTACTTC
CDR3 protein: CASSFRSQGPSDEQYF

clone size: -
J gene: TRBJ2-1
D gene: -
V gene: TRBV7-9
CDR3 DNA: TGTGCCAGCAGCTATTTCCTAGCCCTAAACAATGAGCAGTTCTTC
CDR3 protein: CASSYFLALNNEQFF

clone size: -
J gene: TRBJ2-1
D gene: TRBD2
V gene: TRBV11-2
CDR3 DNA: TGTGCCAGCAGCCAGACTAGCGGGACCTCCAATGAGCAGTTCTTC
CDR3 protein: CASSQTSGTSNEQFF

clone size: once
J gene: TRBJ2-5
D gene: -
V gene: TRBV7-8
CDR3 DNA: TGTGCCAGCAGCCAGTACAGAAAACAAGAGACCCAGTACTTC
CDR3 protein: CASSQYRKQETQYF